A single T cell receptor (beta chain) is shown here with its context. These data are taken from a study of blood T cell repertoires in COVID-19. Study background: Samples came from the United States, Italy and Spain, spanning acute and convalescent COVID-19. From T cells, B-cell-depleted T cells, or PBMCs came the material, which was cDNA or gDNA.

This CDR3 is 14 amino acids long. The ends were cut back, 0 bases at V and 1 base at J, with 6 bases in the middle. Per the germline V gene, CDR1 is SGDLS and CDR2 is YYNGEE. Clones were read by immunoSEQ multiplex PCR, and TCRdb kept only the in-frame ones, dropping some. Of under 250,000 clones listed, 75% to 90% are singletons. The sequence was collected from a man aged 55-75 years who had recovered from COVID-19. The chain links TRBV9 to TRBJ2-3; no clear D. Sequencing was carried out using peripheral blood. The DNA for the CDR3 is TGTGCCAGCAGCGTAGATGGCCGCACAGATACGCAGTATTTT. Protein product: CASSVDGRTDTQYF.